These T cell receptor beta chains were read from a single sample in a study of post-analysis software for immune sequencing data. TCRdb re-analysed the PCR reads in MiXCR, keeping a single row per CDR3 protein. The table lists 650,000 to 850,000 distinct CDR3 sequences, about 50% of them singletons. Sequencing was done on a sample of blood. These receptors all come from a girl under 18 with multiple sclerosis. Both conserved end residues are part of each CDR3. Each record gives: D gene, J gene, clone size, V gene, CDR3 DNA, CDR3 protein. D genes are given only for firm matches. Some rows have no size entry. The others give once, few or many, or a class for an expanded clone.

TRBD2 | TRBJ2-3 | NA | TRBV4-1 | TGCGCCAGCAGCCTGAGCGCTAGCGGGAGAGGTGATACGCAGTATTTT | CASSLSASGRGDTQYF
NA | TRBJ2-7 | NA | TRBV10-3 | TGTGCCTCCAGTGGGGGGCTATCCTACGAGCAGTACTTC | CASSGGLSYEQYF
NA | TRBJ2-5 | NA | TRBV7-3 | TGTGCCAGCAGCTCAGGGTCTGCGGAGACCCAGTACTTC | CASSSGSAETQYF
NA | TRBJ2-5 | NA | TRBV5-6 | TGTGCCAGCAGCTTCTTGCAGGGTACCGAGTCAGAGACCCAGTACTTC | CASSFLQGTESETQYF
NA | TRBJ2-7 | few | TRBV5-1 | TGCGCCAGCAGCTTGGACGGTTTACTCACCTACGAGCAGTACTTC | CASSLDGLLTYEQYF
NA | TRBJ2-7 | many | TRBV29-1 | TGCAGCGTGGGGGACTCCGAAATCTACGAGCAGTACTTC | CSVGDSEIYEQYF
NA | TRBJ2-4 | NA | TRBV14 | TGTGCCAGCAGCCAAGAAAGGGGTTACGACATTCAGTACTTC | CASSQERGYDIQYF
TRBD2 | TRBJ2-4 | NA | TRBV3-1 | TGTGCCAGCAGCGCACAGCGGGAGACAGACATTCAGTACTTC | CASSAQRETDIQYF
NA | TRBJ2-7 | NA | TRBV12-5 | TGTGCTAGTGGTTTGGTATTGAATCCTAGGTCCAATCGGAAGCAGTACTTC | CASGLVLNPRSNRKQYF
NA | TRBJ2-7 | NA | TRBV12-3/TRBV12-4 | TGTGCCAGCAGTTTAGAGGCGACACAGTTCTACGAGCAGTACTTC | CASSLEATQFYEQYF
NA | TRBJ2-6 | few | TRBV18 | TGTGCCAGCAAAACCGCGGGGACCCGGGCCAACGTCCTGACTTTC | CASKTAGTRANVLTF
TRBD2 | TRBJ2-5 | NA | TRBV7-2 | TGTGCCAGCAGCACGACTAGCATGGAGCAGTACTTC | CASSTTSMEQYF
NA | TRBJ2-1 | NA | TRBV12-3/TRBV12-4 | TGTGCCAGCAGTTTGCCGCCGGGAGAGGAGTTCTTC | CASSLPPGEEFF